These 28 T cell receptor beta chains were all obtained from the same sample, sequenced in a study of blood T cell repertoires in COVID-19. TCRdb keeps only in-frame clones here, not all; method: immunoSEQ multiplex PCR. The table shows 450,000 or so clones, with roughly 89% occurring only once. Sequenced sample: peripheral blood. Receptors were obtained from a man between 18 and 35 years old with COVID-19, enrolled during active disease.

The chain joins TRBV5-4 to TRBJ1-1; TRBD1 aligns across 7 bases. After removal of 5 bases from V and 1 base from J, the junction contained 8 bases not matched to a gene. Germline-derived CDR1 and CDR2 are SGHNT and YYREEE (reference sequence). The length of the CDR3 is 15 residues. The CDR3 DNA follows: TGTGCCAGCAGACATTACTACAGGGGGAACACTGAAGCTTTCTTT. Amino acid sequence: CASRHYYRGNTEAFF.

The chain is built from TRBV28 and TRBJ2-5; 9 bases line up with TRBD1. The CDR3 consists of 15 residues. Germline loops: CDR1 MDHEN, CDR2 SYDVKM. V was pared by 3 bases and J by 4 bases, with 6 bases of the junction left unmatched. The CDR3: CASSLSGQGGETQYF. The CDR3 DNA sequence: TGTGCCAGCAGTTTGTCGGGACAGGGAGGAGAGACCCAGTACTTC.

This chain uses TRBV15 with TRBJ2-1; a possible D gene is TRBD2 (5 bases). The CDR3 loop spans 14 amino acids. Looked up from germline, CDR1 is LNHNV and CDR2 is YYDKDF (reference sequence). Trimming took off 6 bases at V and 6 bases at J, with 15 bases between the two ends. CDR3 nucleotides: TGTGCCACCAGGCGGACTGGGGTGATCAATGAGCAGTTCTTC. It translates to CATRRTGVINEQFF.

The rearrangement links TRBV10-2 to TRBJ2-7; 7 bases align to TRBD2. Trimming cost V 2 bases and J 3 bases; bases outside gene matches: 10. Germline V gives CDR1 WSHSY, CDR2 SAAADI. This CDR3 has 16 residues. The CDR3 DNA reads TGCGCCAGCAGTGAGCCTAAGGGGACTACTTTCTACGAGCAGTACTTC. Amino acid sequence: CASSEPKGTTFYEQYF.

V usage is TRBV28 and J usage is TRBJ1-6; D ambiguous. Germline CDR1 and CDR2: MDHEN and SYDVKM. The V gene lost 5 bases and the J gene lost 0 bases, with 11 bases spanning the gap. The length of the CDR3 is 16 residues. The CDR3 reads CASSPYGGSYNSPLHF. CDR3 bases: TGTGCCAGCAGTCCCTACGGTGGCTCCTATAATTCACCCCTCCACTTT.

The chain couples TRBV5-1 to TRBJ2-3; TRBD2 is a possible D gene (6 bases). The germline gives CDR1 SGHRS, CDR2 YFSETQ. CDR3 length: 15 residues. With 0 bases removed from V and 3 bases from J, the gap between germline ends came to 11 bases. The CDR3 loop is CASSLGAGKTDTQYF. The CDR3 bases are TGCGCCAGCAGCTTGGGGGCGGGAAAAACAGATACGCAGTATTTT.

The chain is built from TRBV4-1 and TRBJ1-5, with D hard to call. The ends were cut back, 5 bases at V and 7 bases at J, with 9 bases in the middle. Germline V CDR1 and CDR2: MGHRA, YSYEKL. This CDR3 comprises 12 residues. CDR3 nucleotide sequence: TGCGCCAGCAGCTCCCCCCCACAGCCCCAGCATTTT. It is translated as CASSSPPQPQHF.

The chain links TRBV5-1 to TRBJ2-1; 13 positions agree with TRBD2. CDR3 length: 17 amino acids. The trim removed 2 bases at V and 8 bases at J, leaving 10 bases unmatched. Per germline, CDR1 SGHRS and CDR2 YFSETQ. CDR3 nucleotide sequence: TGCGCCAGCAGCTTCCAAGGACTAGCGGGAGATCGCTATGAGCAGTTCTTC. Translating it yields CASSFQGLAGDRYEQFF.

The chain carries TRBV11-3 and TRBJ2-7; 15 nucleotides agree with TRBD2. The germline V gene encodes CDR1 SGHNT and CDR2 YENEEA. J was trimmed by 2 bases and V by 5 bases; bases with no gene match: 7. This CDR3 has 17 residues. This CDR3 is CASSPRTSGRGAYEQYF. CDR3 sequence (DNA): TGTGCCAGCAGCCCGAGGACTAGCGGGAGGGGGGCCTACGAGCAGTACTTC.

V and J are TRBV5-1 and TRBJ1-6; D gene uncertain. This CDR3 contains 15 residues. Looked up from germline, CDR1 is SGHRS and CDR2 is YFSETQ. V was clipped by 1 base and J by 2 bases, with 7 bases between them. CDR3 protein: CASSLTETYNSPLHF. The DNA of the CDR3 is TGCGCCAGCAGCTTGACAGAGACCTATAATTCACCCCTCCACTTT. Full variable domain (missing parts from reference TRBV5-1 and TRBJ1-6): KAGVTQTPRYLIKTRGQQVTLSCSPISGHRSVSWYQQTPGQGLQFLFEYFSETQRNKGNFPGRFSGRQFSNSRSEMNVSTLELGDSALYLCASSLTETYNSPLHFGNGTRLTVT.

This sequence joins TRBV12-5 and TRBJ1-2; the match to TRBD1 covers 7 bases. The J segment lost 5 bases and the V segment lost 6 bases, leaving 12 bases of the junction unmatched. The CDR3 length is 15 residues. Germline-derived CDR1 and CDR2 are LGHNT and FRNRAP. This CDR3 is CASGSGVGTVYGYTF. The DNA for the CDR3 is TGTGCTAGTGGCTCCGGAGTAGGGACAGTGTATGGCTACACCTTC. The full variable domain, rest sourced from reference TRBV12-5 and TRBJ1-2, is DARVTQTPRHKVTEMGQEVTMRCQPILGHNTVFWYRQTMMQGLELLAYFRNRAPLDDSGMPKDRFSAEMPDATLATLKIQPSEPRDSAVYFCASGSGVGTVYGYTFGSGTRLTVV.

J is TRBJ2-3 and V is TRBV5-1; D remains ambiguous. Trimming pared 1 base from V and 4 bases from J, leaving 7 bases between. The CDR3 covers 13 residues. Germline loops: CDR1 SGHRS, CDR2 YFSETQ. The CDR3 sequence: CASSLRLADTQYF. The CDR3 DNA sequence: TGCGCCAGCAGCTTGCGGTTAGCAGATACGCAGTATTTT.

The chain has TRBV28 and TRBJ2-6; D is ambiguous. Germline CDR1 is MDHEN and CDR2 is SYDVKM. Deletions cut 1 base from V and 5 bases from J, with 6 bases between. This CDR3 is 14 amino acids long. CDR3 region: CASSLLRRANVLTF. Here the CDR3 DNA reads TGTGCCAGCAGTTTATTGCGCAGGGCCAACGTCCTGACTTTC.

The chain joins TRBV18 to TRBJ2-7, with a tentative D call TRBD2 (5 bases). Trimming took 2 bases from V and 3 from J, leaving 8 bases between them. The CDR3 has 13 amino acids. Germline CDR1 is KGHSH and CDR2 is LQKENI. The CDR3 loop is CASSPTGNYEQYF. The CDR3 coding sequence is TGTGCCAGCTCACCAACCGGGAACTACGAGCAGTACTTC.

V and J are TRBV10-1 and TRBJ2-3, with TRBD1 matching over 12 bases. From germline, CDR1 is WNHNN and CDR2 SYGVQD (reference sequence). CDR3 length: 15 amino acids. Trimming removed 6 bases from V and 6 bases from J; junction bases left unmatched: 7. The CDR3 DNA reads as TGCGCCAGCAGCCCTCGGGACAGGGGGCGGGATACGCAGTATTTT. Its translation: CASSPRDRGRDTQYF.

This chain connects TRBV13 to TRBJ1-1; D ambiguous. CDR1 PRHDT and CDR2 FYEKMQ come from the germline V gene (reference sequence). This CDR3 is built from 14 residues. V lost 7 bases and J 3 bases, leaving 15 bases between the germline ends. The CDR3 coding sequence is TGTGCCAGCAAGCCCTTCGGAGCCCACACTGAAGCTTTCTTT. It codes for CASKPFGAHTEAFF.

J is TRBJ1-5 and V is TRBV2, with D perhaps matching TRBD1 (6 bases). V lost 10 bases and J 3 bases, leaving 13 bases between the germline ends. The CDR3 is made up of 13 amino acids. CDR1 is SNHLY and CDR2 is FYNNEI in the germline V gene. The CDR3 here is CATQGSFNQPQHF. Here the CDR3 DNA reads TGTGCCACCCAGGGGAGTTTCAATCAGCCCCAGCATTTT.

This clone was seen a single time. The CDR3 here is CASSLGQVTTEAFF. The CDR3 DNA reads as TGCGCCAGCAGCTTGGGGCAGGTAACCACTGAAGCTTTCTTT. V usage is TRBV5-1 and J usage is TRBJ1-1; D gene unclear. V lost 0 bases to trimming and J lost 4 bases, with 10 bases between them. The CDR3 covers 14 residues. The germline V gene encodes CDR1 SGHRS and CDR2 YFSETQ. Supplemented by reference TRBV5-1 and TRBJ1-1, the full variable domain reads KAGVTQTPRYLIKTRGQQVTLSCSPISGHRSVSWYQQTPGQGLQFLFEYFSETQRNKGNFPGRFSGRQFSNSRSEMNVSTLELGDSALYLCASSLGQVTTEAFFGQGTRLTVV.

The sample holds a few counts of this clone. The gene calls are TRBV15 and TRBJ1-5; TRBD1 agrees at 12 bases. The CDR3 sequence is 17 residues long. Trimming took 6 bases from V and 6 from J; bases not matched to a gene: 12. The germline gives CDR1 LNHNV, CDR2 YYDKDF (reference sequence). Here the CDR3 reads CATSTGQGAVRRQPQHF. The CDR3, as DNA: TGTGCCACCAGTACGGGACAGGGGGCTGTAAGGCGTCAGCCCCAGCATTTT. The full variable domain, with the rest looked up from reference TRBV15 and TRBJ1-5, is DAMVIQNPRYQVTQFGKPVTLSCSQTLNHNVMYWYQQKSSQAPKLLFHYYDKDFNNEADTPDNFQSRRPNTSFCFLDIRSPGLGDTAMYLCATSTGQGAVRRQPQHFGDGTRLSIL.

CDR3 amino acids: CASSPRRNSRHQETQYF. The CDR3 coding sequence is TGTGCCAGCAGCCCGCGGAGGAATTCTCGTCACCAAGAGACCCAGTACTTC. The V and J genes are TRBV7-8 and TRBJ2-5, with D possibly matching TRBD2 (5 bases). V was cut by 5 bases and J by 0 bases, with 19 bases left in between. CDR1 SGHVS and CDR2 FQNEAQ come from the germline V gene. CDR3 length: 17 residues.

The chain couples TRBV6-5 to TRBJ2-7; TRBD2 agrees at 10 bases. Germline V lookup: CDR1 MNHEY, CDR2 SVGAGI. Trimming cost V 4 bases and J 3 bases; bases outside gene matches: 6. This CDR3 comprises 15 residues. CDR3 nucleotide sequence: TGTGCCAGCAGTTCCGTAGCGGGAGGAATCTACGAGCAGTACTTC. Protein: CASSSVAGGIYEQYF.

V gene TRBV11-3 combines with J gene TRBJ2-6; TRBD1 matches 7 bases. The junction had 8 bases not matched to a gene; V was cut back by 8 bases and J by 4 bases. The CDR3 runs 15 residues. Germline V gene data show CDR1 as SGHNT and CDR2 as YENEEA. The DNA of the CDR3 is TGTGCCAGCGAGACAGGGTTGTTCGGGGCCAACGTCCTGACTTTC. Translation: CASETGLFGANVLTF.

This clone was observed once. This rearrangement joins TRBV3-1 (or the pseudogene TRBV3-2) to TRBJ2-1; the match to TRBD2 covers 9 bases. Germline V gene lookup returns CDR1 LGHDT and CDR2 YNNKEL (reference sequence). The CDR3 is made up of 16 amino acids. After removal of 7 bases from V and 5 bases from J, the junction contained 12 bases not matched to a gene. CDR3 sequence reads: CASTWGLAGTHNEQFF. For the CDR3, the DNA is TGTGCCAGCACCTGGGGGCTAGCGGGGACCCACAATGAGCAGTTCTTC.

J is TRBJ2-2 and V is TRBV6-4; D is possibly TRBD2 (5 bases). Looked up from germline, CDR1 is MRHNA and CDR2 is SNTAGT. There are 14 residues in the CDR3. Trimming shortened V by 7 bases and J by 3 bases, and 12 bases separated the two germline ends. CDR3 bases: TGTGCCAGCAAGGTTGAGGGTCACACCGGGGAGCTGTTTTTT. This sequence encodes CASKVEGHTGELFF.

The rearrangement links TRBV23-1 to TRBJ2-7; 11 positions agree with TRBD2. TRBV23-1 is designated an ORF whose function remains uncertain. This CDR3 is built from 17 residues. The V and J ends lost 0 bases and 2 bases, in that order; junction bases with no gene match: 6. Here the CDR3 reads CASSQSVTSGDPYEQYF. CDR3 nucleotide sequence: TGCGCCAGCAGTCAATCAGTGACTAGCGGGGACCCCTACGAGCAGTACTTC.

The genes are TRBV6-5 and TRBJ1-5, with D uncertain. V lost 7 bases, J lost 0 bases, and 13 bases lay in between. This CDR3 comprises 15 residues. Germline V CDR1 and CDR2: MNHEY, SVGAGI. The CDR3 is CASTWYSNSNQPQHF. The CDR3 DNA sequence: TGTGCCAGCACCTGGTACAGTAATAGCAATCAGCCCCAGCATTTT.

The chain recombines TRBV2 with TRBJ1-6; the match to TRBD1 covers 7 bases. V was clipped by 6 bases and J by 3 bases; unmatched bases: 8. The CDR3 extends over 16 amino acids. Germline loops: CDR1 SNHLY, CDR2 FYNNEI. In nucleotides, the CDR3 is TGTGCCAGCAGCGGCAGGGGGACCGACTATAATTCACCCCTCCACTTT. Amino acids: CASSGRGTDYNSPLHF. Based on the CDR3 plus reference TRBV2 and TRBJ1-6, the full variable domain is EPEVTQTPSHQVTQMGQEVILRCVPISNHLYFYWYRQILGQKVEFLVSFYNNEISEKSEIFDDQFSVERPDGSNFTLKIRSTKLEDSAMYFCASSGRGTDYNSPLHFGNGTRLTVT.

V gene TRBV18 combines with J gene TRBJ1-3; 7 bases are a match to TRBD1. With V trimmed by 1 base and J by 4 bases, 7 bases remained unmatched. CDR3 length: 16 amino acids. In germline, CDR1 is KGHSH, CDR2 LQKENI. CDR3 amino acids: CASSPQKGASGNTIYF. CDR3 bases: TGTGCCAGCTCACCACAAAAGGGGGCTTCAGGAAACACCATATATTTT.